This record covers a single TCR beta chain. Per the authors' pipeline: Reference gene primers were amplified, and this amplification served to estimate nucleated cell counts. Sequencing used immunoSEQ multiplex PCR; TCRdb keeps in-frame clones, though not all of them. V and J calls and clone size are as listed in that table; D and trimming were resolved from the DNA. Of 150,000 to 200,000 clones detected, about 81% appear once; the ten largest clones hold 11%. CDR3 length: 18 amino acids. Trimming took off 6 bases at V and 0 bases at J, with 21 bases between the two ends. Germline V CDR1 and CDR2: SEHNR, FQNEAQ (reference sequence). This sample is drawn from a study of blood T cell repertoires in COVID-19. Study as a whole: There were acute and convalescent COVID-19 samples, and they came from the United States, Italy and Spain. In each case, the material was cDNA or gDNA derived from T cells, B-cell-depleted T cells, or PBMCs.

The chain employs TRBV7-9 and TRBJ2-1, with TRBD1 as a possible D gene (5 bases). The receptor was derived from a human donor in a cohort sampled during active COVID-19. The sample consisted of peripheral blood. The CDR3 nucleotides are TGTGCCAGCAGACTACTGGTCTTCCAGGGTCGCTCCTACAATGAGCAGTTCTTC. This translates into CASRLLVFQGRSYNEQFF.